This section outlines one T cell receptor (beta chain) sequence together with its context. Its target is unknown. A second about 6 to 12 cycle PCR used barcoded and J-beta primers. TCRdb redid the calling of the 5' RACE reads with MiXCR, one entry per CDR3 protein. The sample yields about a million distinct CDR3 sequences, 51% seen once. This CDR3 region has 15 residues. Germline assignment: CDR1 SGHRS and CDR2 YFSETQ. V lost 2 bases and J 9 bases, leaving 15 bases between the germline ends. This sample stems from a study of blood T cells in healthy people across ages. Study-wide results and caveats: Samples with more naive T cells showed higher observed beta diversity.

Samples each yielded at least 5 micrograms of total RNA. The sequenced sample was blood. The genes are TRBV5-1 and TRBJ1-6; weak D call: TRBD1 (6 bases). This TCR was recovered from a woman aged 55 to 70 in good health. CDR3 amino acids: CASSLRGPDGSPLHF. For the CDR3, the DNA is TGCGCCAGCAGCTTACGGGGGCCAGACGGTTCACCCCTCCACTTT.